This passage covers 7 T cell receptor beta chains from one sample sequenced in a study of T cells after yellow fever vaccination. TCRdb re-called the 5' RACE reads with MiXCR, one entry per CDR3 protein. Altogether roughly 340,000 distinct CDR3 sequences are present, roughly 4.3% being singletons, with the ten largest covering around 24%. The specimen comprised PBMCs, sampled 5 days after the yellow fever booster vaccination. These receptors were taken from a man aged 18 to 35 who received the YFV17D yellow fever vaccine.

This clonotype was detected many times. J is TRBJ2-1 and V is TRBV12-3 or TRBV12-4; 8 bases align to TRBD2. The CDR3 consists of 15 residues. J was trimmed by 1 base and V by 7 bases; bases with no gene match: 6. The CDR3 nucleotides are TGTGCCAGCACACGCGGGGGGTTATCCTACAATGAGCAGTTCTTC. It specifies CASTRGGLSYNEQFF.

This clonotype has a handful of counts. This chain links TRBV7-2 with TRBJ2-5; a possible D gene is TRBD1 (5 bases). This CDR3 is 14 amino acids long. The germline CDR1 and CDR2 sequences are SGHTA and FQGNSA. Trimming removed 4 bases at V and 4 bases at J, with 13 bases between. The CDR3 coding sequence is TGTGCCAGCAGCTCTCAGGGATCTCGAGAGACCCAGTACTTC. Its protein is CASSSQGSRETQYF.

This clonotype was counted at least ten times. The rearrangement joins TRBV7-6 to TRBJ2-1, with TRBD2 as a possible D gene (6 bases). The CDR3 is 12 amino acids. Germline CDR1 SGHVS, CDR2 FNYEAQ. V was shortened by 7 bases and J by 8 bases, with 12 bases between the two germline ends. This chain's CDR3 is CASTNGGDEQFF. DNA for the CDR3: TGTGCCAGCACCAACGGAGGGGATGAGCAGTTCTTC.

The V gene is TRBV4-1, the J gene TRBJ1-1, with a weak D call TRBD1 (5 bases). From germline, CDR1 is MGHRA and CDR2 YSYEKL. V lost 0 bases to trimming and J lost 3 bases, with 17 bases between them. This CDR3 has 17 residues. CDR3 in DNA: TGCGCCAGCAGCCAAGATTTTCGTGGGGCAGGCCACACTGAAGCTTTCTTT. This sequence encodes CASSQDFRGAGHTEAFF.

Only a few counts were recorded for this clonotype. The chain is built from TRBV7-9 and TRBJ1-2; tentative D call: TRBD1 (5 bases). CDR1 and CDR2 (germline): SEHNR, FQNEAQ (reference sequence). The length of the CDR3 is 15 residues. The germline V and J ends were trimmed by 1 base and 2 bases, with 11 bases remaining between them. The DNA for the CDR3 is TGTGCCAGCAGCTTAGAGGGCAGGGTGAACTATGGCTACACCTTC. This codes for CASSLEGRVNYGYTF.

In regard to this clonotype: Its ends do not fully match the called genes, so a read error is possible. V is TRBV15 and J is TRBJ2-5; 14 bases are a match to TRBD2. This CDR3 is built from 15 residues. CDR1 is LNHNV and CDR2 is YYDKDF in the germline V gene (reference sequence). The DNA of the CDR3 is TGTGCCACCGGCAGACTAGCGGGGGGGCACGAGACCCAGTACTTC. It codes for CATGRLAGGHETQYF.

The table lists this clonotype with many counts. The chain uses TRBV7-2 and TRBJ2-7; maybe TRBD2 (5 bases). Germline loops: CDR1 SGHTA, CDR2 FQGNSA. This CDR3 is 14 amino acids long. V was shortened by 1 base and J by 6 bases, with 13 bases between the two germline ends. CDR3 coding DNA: TGTGCCAGCAGCTTAGTCCCGGGGTCACGCGAGCAGTACTTC. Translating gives CASSLVPGSREQYF. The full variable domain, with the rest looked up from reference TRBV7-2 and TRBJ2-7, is GAGVSQSPSNKVTEKGKDVELRCDPISGHTALYWYRQSLGQGLEFLIYFQGNSAPDKSGLPSDRFSAERTGGSVSTLTIQRTQQEDSAVYLCASSLVPGSREQYFGPGTRLTVT.